This T cell receptor (beta chain) is from a study of blood T cells in healthy people across ages. Germline V gene sequence: CDR1 MDHEN, CDR2 SYDVKM. The CDR3 has 18 amino acids. Trimming left V 4 bases short and J 2 bases short, with 22 bases between. The second PCR ran about 6 to 11 cycles with a sample-barcoded 5' primer and J-beta primers. TCRdb passed the 5' RACE reads through MiXCR, listing each CDR3 protein once. The sample carries fewer than 950,000 distinct CDR3 sequences, roughly 53% recorded once. The chain combines TRBV28 with TRBJ2-3; possible D gene TRBD2, 6 bases. The origin of this receptor is a man at least 80 years old in good health. Sequenced: blood. Here the CDR3 DNA reads TGTGCCAGCAGTTATTCTGGGGGGTTAGGGAGTCACACAGATACGCAGTATTTT. It encodes CASSYSGGLGSHTDTQYF.